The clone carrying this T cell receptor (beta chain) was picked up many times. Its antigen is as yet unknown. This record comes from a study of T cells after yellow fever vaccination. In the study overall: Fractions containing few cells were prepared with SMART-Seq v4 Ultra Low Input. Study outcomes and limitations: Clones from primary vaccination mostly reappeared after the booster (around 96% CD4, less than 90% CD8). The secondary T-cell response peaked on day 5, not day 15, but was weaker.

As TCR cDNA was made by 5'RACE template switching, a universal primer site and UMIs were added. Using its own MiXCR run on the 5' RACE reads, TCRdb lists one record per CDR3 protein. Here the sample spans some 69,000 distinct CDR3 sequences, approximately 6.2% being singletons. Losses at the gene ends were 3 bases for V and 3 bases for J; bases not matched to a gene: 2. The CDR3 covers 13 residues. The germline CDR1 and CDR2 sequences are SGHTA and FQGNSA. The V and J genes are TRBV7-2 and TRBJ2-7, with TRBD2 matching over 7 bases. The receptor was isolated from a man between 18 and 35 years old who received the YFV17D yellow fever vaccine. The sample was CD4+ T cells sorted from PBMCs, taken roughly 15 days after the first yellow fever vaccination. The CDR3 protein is CASSFSGGYEQYF. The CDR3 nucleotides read TGTGCCAGCAGCTTCTCGGGGGGCTACGAGCAGTACTTC.